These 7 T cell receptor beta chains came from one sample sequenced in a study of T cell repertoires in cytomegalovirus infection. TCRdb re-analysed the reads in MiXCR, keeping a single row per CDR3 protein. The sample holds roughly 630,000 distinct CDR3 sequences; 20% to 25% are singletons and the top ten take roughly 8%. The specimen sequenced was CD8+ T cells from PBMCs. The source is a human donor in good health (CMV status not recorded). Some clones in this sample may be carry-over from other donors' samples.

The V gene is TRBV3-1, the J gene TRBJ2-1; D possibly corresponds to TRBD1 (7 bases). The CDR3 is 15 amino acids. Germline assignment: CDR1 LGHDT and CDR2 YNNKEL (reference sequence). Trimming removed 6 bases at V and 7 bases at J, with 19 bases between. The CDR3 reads CASRGGWTGQNEQFF. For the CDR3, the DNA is TGTGCCAGCAGGGGGGGATGGACAGGACAGAATGAGCAGTTCTTC.

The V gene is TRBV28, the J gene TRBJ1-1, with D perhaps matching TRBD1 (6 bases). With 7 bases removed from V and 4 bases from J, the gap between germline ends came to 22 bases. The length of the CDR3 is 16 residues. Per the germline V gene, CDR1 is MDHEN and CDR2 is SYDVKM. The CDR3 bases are TGTGCCAGCAATTACCCGACAGGAAGGGGAGTCACTGAAGCTTTCTTT. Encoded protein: CASNYPTGRGVTEAFF.

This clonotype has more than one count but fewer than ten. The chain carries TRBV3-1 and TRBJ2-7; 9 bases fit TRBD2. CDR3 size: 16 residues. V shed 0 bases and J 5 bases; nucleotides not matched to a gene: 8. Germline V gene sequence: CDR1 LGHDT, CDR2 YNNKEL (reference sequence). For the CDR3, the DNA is TGTGCCAGCAGCCAAGATCGAGTAGCGGGGGAAGACGAGCAGTACTTC. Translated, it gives CASSQDRVAGEDEQYF.

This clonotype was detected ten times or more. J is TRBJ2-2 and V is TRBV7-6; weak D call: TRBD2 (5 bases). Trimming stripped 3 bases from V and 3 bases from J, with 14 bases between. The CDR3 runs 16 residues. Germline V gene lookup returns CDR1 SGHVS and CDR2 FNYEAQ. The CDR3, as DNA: TGTGCCAGCAGCTTTATGGGAGCGAGCTACACCGGGGAGCTGTTTTTT. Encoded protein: CASSFMGASYTGELFF.

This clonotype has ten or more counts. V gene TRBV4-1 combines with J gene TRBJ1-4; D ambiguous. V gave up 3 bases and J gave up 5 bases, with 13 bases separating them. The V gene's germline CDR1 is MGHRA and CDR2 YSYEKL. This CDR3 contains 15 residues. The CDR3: CASSHEDGLNEKLFF. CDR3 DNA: TGCGCCAGCAGCCATGAAGACGGACTAAATGAAAAACTGTTTTTT.

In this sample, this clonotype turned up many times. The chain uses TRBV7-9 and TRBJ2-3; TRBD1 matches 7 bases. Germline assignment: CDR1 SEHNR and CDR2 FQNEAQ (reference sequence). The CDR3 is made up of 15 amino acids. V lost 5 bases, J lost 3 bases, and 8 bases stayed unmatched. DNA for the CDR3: TGTGCCAGCAGCCCCCGACAGGGAGCTACAGATACGCAGTATTTT. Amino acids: CASSPRQGATDTQYF. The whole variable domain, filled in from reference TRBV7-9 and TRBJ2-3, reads DTGVSQNPRHKITKRGQNVTFRCDPISEHNRLYWYRQTLGQGPEFLTYFQNEAQLEKSRLLSDRFSAERPKGSFSTLEIQRTEQGDSAMYLCASSPRQGATDTQYFGPGTRLTVL.

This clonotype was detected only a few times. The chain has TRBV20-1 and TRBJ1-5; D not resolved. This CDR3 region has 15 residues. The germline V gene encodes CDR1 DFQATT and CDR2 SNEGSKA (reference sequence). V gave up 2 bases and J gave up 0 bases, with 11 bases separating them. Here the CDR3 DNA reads TGCAGTGCTAGATCAGGCTTTGATAGCAATCAGCCCCAGCATTTT. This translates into CSARSGFDSNQPQHF.